These 28 T cell receptor beta chains originate from one sample sequenced in a study of blood T cell repertoires in COVID-19. The protocol was immunoSEQ multiplex PCR, while the TCRdb copy is restricted to in-frame clones and leaves out a portion. The data show under 400,000 clones, roughly 90% seen once. Sequencing was performed on peripheral blood. These receptors all come from a woman under 40 with COVID-19, enrolled during active disease.

This chain links TRBV19 with TRBJ1-2, with 11 bases matching TRBD1. The junction had 4 bases not matched to a gene; V was cut back by 4 bases and J by 6 bases. Germline V gives CDR1 LNHDA, CDR2 SQIVND (reference sequence). This CDR3 contains 14 residues. The chain's CDR3 is CASSRGQGVNGYTF. In DNA form, the CDR3 reads TGTGCCAGTAGTAGGGGACAGGGGGTAAATGGCTACACCTTC.

V and J are TRBV28 and TRBJ1-5, with a weak D call TRBD1 (6 bases). The germline V gene encodes CDR1 MDHEN and CDR2 SYDVKM. This CDR3 spans 12 amino acids. With 6 bases removed from V and 7 bases from J, the gap between germline ends came to 10 bases. DNA of the CDR3: TGTGCCAGCAGGTCAGGGGTCCAGCCCCAGCATTTT. This codes for CASRSGVQPQHF.

The rearrangement links TRBV28 to TRBJ2-7; 7 bases agree with TRBD1. V shed 7 bases and J 0 bases; nucleotides not matched to a gene: 15. Germline V gene lookup returns CDR1 MDHEN and CDR2 SYDVKM. CDR3 length: 17 residues. CDR3 DNA: TGTGCCAGCACCCCCAAAGCCCAGGGGGTAAGCTCCTACGAGCAGTACTTC. This sequence encodes CASTPKAQGVSSYEQYF.

For the CDR3, the DNA is TGTGCCAGCAGCCCCGGACAGGCCCCTGAAGCTTTCTTT. Translated: CASSPGQAPEAFF. This sequence joins TRBV9 and TRBJ1-1; 7 bases match TRBD1. CDR1 is SGDLS and CDR2 is YYNGEE in the germline V gene. V trimming: 4 bases; J trimming: 6 bases; junction bases outside the gene matches: 6. This CDR3 spans 13 amino acids.

The V and J genes are TRBV5-1 and TRBJ1-5; D is perhaps TRBD1 (6 bases). The CDR3 length is 15 residues. Per germline, CDR1 SGHRS and CDR2 YFSETQ. The V and J ends lost 0 bases and 4 bases respectively, with 11 bases between them. CDR3 DNA sequence: TGCGCCAGCAGCTTGGGGACAGCTGGGAATCAGCCCCAGCATTTT. Its translation is CASSLGTAGNQPQHF.

The chain couples TRBV7-2 to TRBJ2-1, with D possibly being TRBD2 (5 bases). The CDR3 is made up of 15 amino acids. The V end lost 0 bases, the J end lost 1 base, and 7 bases lay between the germline ends. The germline V gene has CDR1 SGHTA and CDR2 FQGNSA. The CDR3, as DNA: TGTGCCAGCAGCTTAGCGCCGGGGTCCTACAATGAGCAGTTCTTC. Translation gives CASSLAPGSYNEQFF.

J is TRBJ1-3 and V is TRBV5-1; no reliable D call. This CDR3 spans 16 amino acids. Trimming stripped 4 bases from V and 0 bases from J, with 14 bases between. Germline CDR1 SGHRS, CDR2 YFSETQ. The CDR3 region is CASSPAGGSSGNTIYF. The CDR3 coding sequence is TGCGCCAGCAGCCCCGCGGGCGGGAGCTCTGGAAACACCATATATTTT.

V and J are TRBV2 and TRBJ1-1; D perhaps matches TRBD1 (6 bases). Per germline, CDR1 SNHLY and CDR2 FYNNEI. V was trimmed by 4 bases and J by 9 bases, leaving 12 bases between them. The CDR3 sequence is 12 residues long. CDR3 DNA sequence: TGTGCCAGCAGTGTCGGACAGATAAAAGCTTTCTTT. Amino acid sequence: CASSVGQIKAFF.

The chain has TRBV9 and TRBJ2-6; 9 bases align to TRBD2. The CDR3 loop spans 16 amino acids. Unmatched junction bases numbered 8, after V lost 1 base and J lost 9 bases. Germline V lookup: CDR1 SGDLS, CDR2 YYNGEE. This CDR3 is CASSVLDSGRLNVLTF. DNA for the CDR3: TGTGCCAGCAGCGTATTAGACAGCGGGAGGCTCAACGTCCTGACTTTC.

The rearrangement joins TRBV18 to TRBJ2-7; 7 bases are a match to TRBD1. Unmatched junction bases numbered 5, after V lost 1 base and J lost 5 bases. CDR1 is KGHSH, CDR2 LQKENI, per germline. The CDR3 is 14 amino acids. Here the CDR3 reads CASSPLDRAHEQYF. CDR3 bases: TGTGCCAGCTCACCACTCGACAGGGCCCACGAGCAGTACTTC.

V usage is TRBV6-1 and J usage is TRBJ1-1; D not resolved. In germline, CDR1 is MNHNS, CDR2 SASEGT. The V end lost 4 bases, the J end lost 3 bases, and 18 bases lay between the germline ends. The CDR3 loop spans 16 amino acids. This CDR3 reads CASSGWLTLQDTEAFF. DNA of the CDR3: TGTGCCAGCAGTGGATGGTTGACCCTGCAGGACACTGAAGCTTTCTTT.

The chain couples TRBV6-4 to TRBJ1-1; 9 bases map to TRBD1. There are 15 residues in the CDR3. The germline CDR1 and CDR2 sequences are MRHNA and SNTAGT. V shed 4 bases and J 0 bases; nucleotides not matched to a gene: 3. CDR3 sequence: CASSVGTGMNTEAFF. The CDR3 bases are TGTGCCAGCAGTGTGGGGACAGGGATGAACACTGAAGCTTTCTTT.

In its sample, this clone was seen a few times. The chain employs TRBV2 and TRBJ1-2, with unresolved D. This CDR3 has 15 residues. CDR1 is SNHLY and CDR2 is FYNNEI in the germline V gene. V shed 4 bases and J shed 0 bases, with 12 bases lying between them. CDR3 sequence reads: CASSVFQATNYGYTF. Here the CDR3 DNA reads TGTGCCAGCAGTGTTTTCCAGGCTACTAACTATGGCTACACCTTC.

The chain has TRBV30 and TRBJ1-6; no reliable D call. V lost 4 bases, J lost 8 bases, and 12 bases lay in between. This CDR3 is built from 13 residues. In germline, CDR1 is GTSNPN, CDR2 SVGIG (reference sequence). The CDR3 DNA sequence: TGTGCCTGGAACCGGGAGCCCGATTCACCCCTCCACTTT. The encoded protein is CAWNREPDSPLHF.

The genes are TRBV9 and TRBJ2-2, with 9 positions matching TRBD2. In germline, CDR1 is SGDLS, CDR2 YYNGEE. The CDR3 is 16 residues long. The ends lost 4 bases at V and 6 bases at J; junction bases unmatched: 10. Here the CDR3 DNA reads TGTGCCAGCAGCCCCCAGATAGCGGGAGTCCCCGGGGAGCTGTTTTTT. This gives the protein CASSPQIAGVPGELFF.

The chain couples TRBV11-2 to TRBJ2-7; 8 bases are a match to TRBD2. CDR1 and CDR2 from the germline V gene are SGHAT and FQNNGV. CDR3 length: 14 amino acids. V dropped 4 bases and J dropped 6; count of bases not matched to a gene: 8. The CDR3 bases are TGTGCCAGCAGCTCATACAGCGGGGGTAGCGAGCAGTACTTC. Its translation is CASSSYSGGSEQYF.

This chain links TRBV10-1 with TRBJ2-2; 9 bases match TRBD2. The trim removed 5 bases at V and 5 bases at J, leaving 6 bases unmatched. The CDR3 runs 15 residues. Germline CDR1 WNHNN, CDR2 SYGVQD (reference sequence). CDR3 DNA: TGCGCCAGCAGTCAAGCGGGAGGAGGAACCGGGGAGCTGTTTTTT. It encodes CASSQAGGGTGELFF.

This rearrangement joins TRBV6-5 to TRBJ1-6; D not certain. CDR3 length equals 14 residues. V dropped 7 bases and J dropped 9 bases, with 16 bases sitting between them. Germline V lookup: CDR1 MNHEY, CDR2 SVGAGI. CDR3 sequence (DNA): TGTGCCAGCAACCCGACCCCCGGAGGTTCACCCCTCCACTTT. This encodes CASNPTPGGSPLHF.

The chain uses TRBV14 and TRBJ2-5; unclear D gene. The CDR3 sequence is 14 residues long. Germline CDR1 is SGHDN and CDR2 is FVKESK. Trimming shortened V by 6 bases and J by 4 bases, and 15 bases separated the two germline ends. The CDR3 DNA follows: TGTGCCAGCAGACTAACCTGGTACCGAGAGACCCAGTACTTC. Its translation is CASRLTWYRETQYF. The full variable domain, completed using reference TRBV14 and TRBJ2-5, is EAGVTQFPSHSVIEKGQTVTLRCDPISGHDNLYWYRRVMGKEIKFLLHFVKESKQDESGMPNNRFLAERTGGTYSTLKVQPAELEDSGVYFCASRLTWYRETQYFGPGTRLLVL.

The chain is built from TRBV10-3 and TRBJ2-3, with TRBD1 matching 7 bases. The germline gives CDR1 ENHRY, CDR2 SYGVKD. The CDR3 is 15 residues long. V lost 8 bases and J lost 0; bases outside the gene matches: 8. CDR3 nucleotide sequence: TGTGCCATCCGCAGACAGGGATCTAGCACAGATACGCAGTATTTT. Its translation: CAIRRQGSSTDTQYF.

V gene TRBV10-3 combines with J gene TRBJ1-1; D is ambiguous. CDR3 length: 14 residues. From germline, CDR1 is ENHRY and CDR2 SYGVKD. The V end lost 6 bases, the J end lost 4 bases, and 15 bases lay between the germline ends. CDR3 nucleotide sequence: TGTGCCATCAGCTCAGGTTCGGTGAGCACTGAAGCTTTCTTT. Translating gives CAISSGSVSTEAFF.

The chain couples TRBV12-3 or TRBV12-4 to TRBJ2-7; 8 bases fit TRBD2. Trimming at V came to 8 bases and at J to 1 base, leaving 4 bases not matched to a gene. CDR3 length: 13 residues. CDR3 DNA sequence: TGTGCCAGCTCCACGGGAGGGTCCTACGAGCAGTACTTC. It yields the protein CASSTGGSYEQYF.

V and J are TRBV19 and TRBJ2-1; TRBD2 agrees at 10 bases. V lost 10 bases, J lost 3 bases, and 9 bases stayed unmatched. The CDR3 has 15 residues. Germline assignment: CDR1 LNHDA and CDR2 SQIVND (reference sequence). For the CDR3, the DNA is TGTGCCACCGGAGTTGGGACTAGCGTCTACAATGAGCAGTTCTTC. Encoded protein: CATGVGTSVYNEQFF.

V usage is TRBV2 and J usage is TRBJ2-1, with D perhaps TRBD1 (6 bases). With 4 bases removed from V and 10 bases from J, the gap between germline ends came to 20 bases. This CDR3 region has 15 residues. Germline V gives CDR1 SNHLY, CDR2 FYNNEI. CDR3 sequence (DNA): TGTGCCAGCAGTGGGGGTGCCCAGGGGAGCGGCGAGCAGTTCTTC. It translates to CASSGGAQGSGEQFF.

This chain links TRBV6-5 with TRBJ1-1, with 7 positions matching TRBD1. The germline V gene encodes CDR1 MNHEY and CDR2 SVGAGI. V trimming: 7 bases; J trimming: 0 bases; junction bases outside the gene matches: 8. This CDR3 has 15 amino acids. The CDR3 region is CASIPGQYMNTEAFF. DNA of the CDR3: TGTGCCAGCATACCGGGACAGTACATGAACACTGAAGCTTTCTTT.

The CDR3 protein is CASSLLGQGARGYGYTF. In nucleotides, the CDR3 is TGTGCCAGCAGCTTGTTGGGACAGGGGGCGCGGGGCTATGGCTACACCTTC. V usage is TRBV5-6 and J usage is TRBJ1-2, with 12 bases lining up with TRBD1. V gave up 1 base and J gave up 4 bases; unmatched junction bases: 8. CDR1 is SGHDT, CDR2 YYEEEE, per germline. This CDR3 has 17 residues.

This clone appeared a single time. The chain combines TRBV7-9 with TRBJ2-1; 7 bases are a match to TRBD2. Germline-derived CDR1 and CDR2 are SEHNR and FQNEAQ (reference sequence). The CDR3 sequence is 17 residues long. Unmatched junction bases numbered 13, after V lost 4 bases and J lost 4 bases. The CDR3 sequence: CASSSRSRPSGYNEQFF. CDR3 sequence (DNA): TGTGCCAGCAGCTCCAGGTCCCGGCCTAGCGGTTACAATGAGCAGTTCTTC. The full variable domain, completed using reference TRBV7-9 and TRBJ2-1, is DTGVSQNPRHKITKRGQNVTFRCDPISEHNRLYWYRQTLGQGPEFLTYFQNEAQLEKSRLLSDRFSAERPKGSFSTLEIQRTEQGDSAMYLCASSSRSRPSGYNEQFFGPGTRLTVL.

The J gene is TRBJ1-1, the V gene TRBV29-1; possibly TRBD1 for D (6 bases). The CDR3 runs to 13 residues. V lost 7 bases and J 0 bases, leaving 12 bases between the germline ends. CDR1 is SQVTM and CDR2 is ANQGSEA in the germline V gene. The CDR3, as DNA: TGCAGCGGGAGAGGGGGACTGAACACTGAAGCTTTCTTT. It specifies CSGRGGLNTEAFF. The complete variable domain, with remaining parts taken from reference TRBV29-1 and TRBJ1-1, reads SAVISQKPSRDICQRGTSLTIQCQVDSQVTMMFWYRQQPGQSLTLIATANQGSEATYESGFVIDKFPISRPNLTFSTLTVSNMSPEDSSIYLCSGRGGLNTEAFFGQGTRLTVV.